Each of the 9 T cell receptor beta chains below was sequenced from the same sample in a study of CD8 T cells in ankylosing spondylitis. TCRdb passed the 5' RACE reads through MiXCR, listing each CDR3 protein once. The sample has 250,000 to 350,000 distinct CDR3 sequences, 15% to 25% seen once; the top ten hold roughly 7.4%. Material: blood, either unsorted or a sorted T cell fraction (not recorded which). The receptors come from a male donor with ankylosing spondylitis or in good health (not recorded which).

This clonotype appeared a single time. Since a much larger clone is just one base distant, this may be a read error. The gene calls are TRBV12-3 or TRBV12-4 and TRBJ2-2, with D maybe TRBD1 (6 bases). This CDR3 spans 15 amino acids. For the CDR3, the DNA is TGTGCCGGCAGTTTCCGACAGGATGGGACCGGGGAGCTGTTTTTT. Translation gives CAGSFRQDGTGELFF.

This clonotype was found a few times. The CDR3 here is CASSYRTGGLDEQYV. CDR3 DNA: TGTGCCAGCAGTTACCGGACGGGGGGCCTGGACGAGCAGTACGTC. This chain uses TRBV6-2 or TRBV6-3 with TRBJ2-7; a possible D gene is TRBD2 (7 bases). Trimming removed 2 bases at V and 5 bases at J, with 16 bases between. Per germline, CDR1 MNHEY and CDR2 SVGEGT. This CDR3 is 15 amino acids long.

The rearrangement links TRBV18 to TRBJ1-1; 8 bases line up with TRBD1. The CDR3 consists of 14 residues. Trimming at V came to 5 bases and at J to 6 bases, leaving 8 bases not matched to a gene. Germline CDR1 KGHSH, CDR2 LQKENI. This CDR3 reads CASSSLDRDPEAFF. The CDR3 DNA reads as TGTGCCAGCTCATCCTTGGACAGGGACCCTGAAGCTTTCTTT.

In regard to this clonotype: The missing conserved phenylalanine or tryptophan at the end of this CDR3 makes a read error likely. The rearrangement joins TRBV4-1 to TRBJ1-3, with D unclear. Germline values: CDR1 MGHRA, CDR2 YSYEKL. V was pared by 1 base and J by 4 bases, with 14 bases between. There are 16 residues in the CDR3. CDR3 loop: CASSQGVTNSGNTIYS. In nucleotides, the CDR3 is TGCGCCAGCAGCCAAGGGGTTACAAATTCCGGAAACACCATATATTCT.

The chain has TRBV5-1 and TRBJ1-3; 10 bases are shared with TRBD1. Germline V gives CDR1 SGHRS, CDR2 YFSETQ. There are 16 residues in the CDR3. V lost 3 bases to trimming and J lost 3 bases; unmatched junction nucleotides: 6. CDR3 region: CASSSGQGVFGNTIYF. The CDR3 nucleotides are TGCGCCAGCAGCTCCGGACAGGGGGTGTTTGGAAACACCATATATTTT. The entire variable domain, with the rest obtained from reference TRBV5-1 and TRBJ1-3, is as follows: KAGVTQTPRYLIKTRGQQVTLSCSPISGHRSVSWYQQTPGQGLQFLFEYFSETQRNKGNFPGRFSGRQFSNSRSEMNVSTLELGDSALYLCASSSGQGVFGNTIYFGEGSWLTVV.

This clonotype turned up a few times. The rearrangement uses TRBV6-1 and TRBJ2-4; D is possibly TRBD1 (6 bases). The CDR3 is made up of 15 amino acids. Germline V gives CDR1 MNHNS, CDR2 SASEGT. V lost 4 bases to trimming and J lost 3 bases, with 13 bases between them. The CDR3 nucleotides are TGTGCCAGCAGTGCAACAGGGTTTGACAAAAACATTCAGTACTTC. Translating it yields CASSATGFDKNIQYF.

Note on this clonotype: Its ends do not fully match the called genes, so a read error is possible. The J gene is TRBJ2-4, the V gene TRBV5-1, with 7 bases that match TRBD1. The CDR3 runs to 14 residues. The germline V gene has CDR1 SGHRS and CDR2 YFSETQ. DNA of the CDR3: TGCGCCAGCAGCTTGACCCTCGCCGGACAGGCGTTGTGGTTC. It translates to CASSLTLAGQALWF.

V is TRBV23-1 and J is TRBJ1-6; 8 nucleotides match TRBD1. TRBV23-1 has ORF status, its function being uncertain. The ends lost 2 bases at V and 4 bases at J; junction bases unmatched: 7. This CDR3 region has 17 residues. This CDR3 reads CASSQGETGAYNSPLHF. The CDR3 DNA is TGCGCCAGCAGTCAAGGCGAGACAGGGGCTTATAATTCACCCCTCCACTTT.

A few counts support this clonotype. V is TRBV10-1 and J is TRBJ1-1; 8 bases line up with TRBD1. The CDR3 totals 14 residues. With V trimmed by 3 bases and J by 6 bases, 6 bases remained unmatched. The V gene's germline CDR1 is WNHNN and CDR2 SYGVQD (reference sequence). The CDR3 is CASSDRGPLAEAFF. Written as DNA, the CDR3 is TGCGCCAGCAGTGACAGGGGGCCGCTCGCTGAAGCTTTCTTT.